What follows is one TCR beta chain and its context. The antigen remains undetermined. Constant-segment primers served in 5'RACE that generated TCR alpha and TCR beta cDNA libraries bearing sample barcodes and UMIs. TCRdb re-called the 5' RACE reads with MiXCR, one entry per CDR3 protein. The sample consists of 450,000 or so distinct CDR3 sequences, 20% of them appearing once. This sample is drawn from a study of T-cell memory formation after mild COVID-19. The study, taken as a whole, reports: Still unconfirmed is whether the second-wave clones peaking on day 37 recognized SARS-CoV-2. Day 15 to 85 contracting clones showed balanced CD4/CD8; later expanders leaned CD4+. CD4+ clones that contracted lay mainly in CM and EM; CD8+ ones lay in EMRA.

The V and J ends lost 6 bases and 4 bases respectively, with 12 bases between them. The CDR3 has 13 amino acids. Germline loops: CDR1 MNHEY, CDR2 SVGAGI. The V gene is TRBV6-5, the J gene TRBJ1-1, with D hard to call. This clonotype was obtained from an adult woman who had mild COVID-19 (a few samples of this study predate the infection). Cell type and time point are not known. Sequenced: PBMCs or a T cell subset sorted from them (not recorded which). CDR3 residues: CASRGRGLTEAFF. The CDR3 nucleotides read TGTGCCAGCAGAGGGCGAGGGCTCACTGAAGCTTTCTTT.